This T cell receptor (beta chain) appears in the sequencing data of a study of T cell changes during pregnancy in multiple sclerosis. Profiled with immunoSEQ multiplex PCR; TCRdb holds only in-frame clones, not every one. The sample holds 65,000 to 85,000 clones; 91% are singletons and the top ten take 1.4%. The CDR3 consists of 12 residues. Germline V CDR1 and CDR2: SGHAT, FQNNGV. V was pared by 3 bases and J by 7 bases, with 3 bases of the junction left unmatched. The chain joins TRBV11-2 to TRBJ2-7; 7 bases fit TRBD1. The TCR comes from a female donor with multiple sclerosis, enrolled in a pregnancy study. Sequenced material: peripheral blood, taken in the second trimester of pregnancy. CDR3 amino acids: CASSLTGREQYF. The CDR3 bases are TGTGCCAGCAGCTTGACAGGGCGAGAGCAGTACTTC.